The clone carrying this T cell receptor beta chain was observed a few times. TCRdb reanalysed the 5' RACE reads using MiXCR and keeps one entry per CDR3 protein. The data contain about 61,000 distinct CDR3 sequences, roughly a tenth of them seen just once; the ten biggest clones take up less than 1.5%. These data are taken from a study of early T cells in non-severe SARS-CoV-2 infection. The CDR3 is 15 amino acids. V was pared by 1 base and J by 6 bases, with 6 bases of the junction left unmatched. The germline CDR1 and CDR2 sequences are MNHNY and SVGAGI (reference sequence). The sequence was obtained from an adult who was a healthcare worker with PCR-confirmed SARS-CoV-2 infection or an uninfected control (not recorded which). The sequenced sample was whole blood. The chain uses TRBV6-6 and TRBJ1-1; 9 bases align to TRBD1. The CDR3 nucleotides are TGTGCCAGCAGTTACTGGGACAGGGAAATTGCTGAAGCTTTCTTT. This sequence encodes CASSYWDREIAEAFF.